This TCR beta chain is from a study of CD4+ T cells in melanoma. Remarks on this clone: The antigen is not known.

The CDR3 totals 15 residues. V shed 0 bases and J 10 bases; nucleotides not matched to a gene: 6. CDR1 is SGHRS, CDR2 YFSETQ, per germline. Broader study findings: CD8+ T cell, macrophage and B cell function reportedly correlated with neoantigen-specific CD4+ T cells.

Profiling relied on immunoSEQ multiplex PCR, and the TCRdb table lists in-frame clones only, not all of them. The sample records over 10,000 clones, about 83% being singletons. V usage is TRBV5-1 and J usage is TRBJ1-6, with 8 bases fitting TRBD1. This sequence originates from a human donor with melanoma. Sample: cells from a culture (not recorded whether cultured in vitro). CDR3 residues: CASSLEGQGSSPLHF. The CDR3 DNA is TGCGCCAGCAGCTTGGAAGGACAGGGATCCTCACCCCTCCACTTT.